The 28 T cell receptor beta chains below all came from one sample that was sequenced in a study of blood T cell repertoires in COVID-19. Some clones are missing from TCRdb's copy, which holds only in-frame ones; the method was immunoSEQ multiplex PCR. In the table there are around 160,000 clones, roughly 80% of which are singletons. Sequenced material: PBMCs or T cells enriched from blood (not recorded which). These receptors originate from a man between 50 and 59 years old who had recovered from COVID-19.

The V call is TRBV4-2, the J call TRBJ1-4, with D maybe TRBD1 (5 bases). CDR3 length: 14 residues. Per the germline V gene, CDR1 is LGHNA and CDR2 is YNFKEQ. Trimming pared 2 bases from V and 7 bases from J, leaving 11 bases between. DNA for the CDR3: TGTGCCAGCAGCCAAACAGGAGTGAGTGAAAAACTGTTTTTT. This sequence encodes CASSQTGVSEKLFF.

V usage is TRBV5-4 and J usage is TRBJ2-3; D is perhaps TRBD1 (5 bases). The CDR3 has 15 amino acids. Trimming took off 1 base at V and 6 bases at J, with 15 bases between the two ends. Germline CDR1 and CDR2: SGHNT and YYREEE (reference sequence). The CDR3 region is CASSLSLGVEDTQYF. As DNA, the CDR3 is TGTGCCAGCAGCTTGAGTCTAGGGGTCGAGGATACGCAGTATTTT.

The chain employs TRBV6-5 and TRBJ1-4; 8 nucleotides line up with TRBD1. The V gene end was trimmed by 2 bases and the J gene end by 8 bases; junction bases not matched to a gene: 10. The CDR3 totals 16 residues. Germline assignment: CDR1 MNHEY and CDR2 SVGAGI. The CDR3 protein is CASSYPGQGGREKLFF. DNA of the CDR3: TGTGCCAGCAGTTACCCTGGACAGGGAGGGCGAGAAAAACTGTTTTTT.

The chain employs TRBV6-5 and TRBJ2-7, with 7 bases identical to TRBD1. Per the germline V gene, CDR1 is MNHEY and CDR2 is SVGAGI. The CDR3 spans 14 residues. V trimming: 6 bases; J trimming: 3 bases; junction bases outside the gene matches: 8. The CDR3 sequence: CASRKRDSGYEQYF. As DNA, the CDR3 is TGTGCCAGCAGAAAACGGGACAGCGGCTACGAGCAGTACTTC.

The chain links TRBV6-2 or TRBV6-3 to TRBJ1-5; D is ambiguous. CDR3 length: 16 amino acids. V dropped 1 base and J dropped 0 bases, with 10 bases sitting between them. CDR1 and CDR2 (germline): MNHEY, SVGEGT. The CDR3 here is CASSYWNLDSNQPQHF. The CDR3 DNA is TGTGCCAGCAGTTACTGGAACCTAGATAGCAATCAGCCCCAGCATTTT.

The V and J genes are TRBV28 and TRBJ1-4; tentative D call: TRBD1 (5 bases). V was shortened by 2 bases and J by 0 bases, with 7 bases between the two germline ends. There are 15 residues in the CDR3. In germline, CDR1 is MDHEN, CDR2 SYDVKM. CDR3 bases: TGTGCCAGCAGTTTAGACAGAGCAACTAATGAAAAACTGTTTTTT. Translated: CASSLDRATNEKLFF.

The table lists this clone with a few counts. The CDR3 is CASNRDSALYEQYF. The CDR3 DNA sequence: TGTGCCAGCAACCGGGACAGTGCTCTCTACGAGCAGTACTTC. V and J are TRBV6-5 and TRBJ2-7, with 7 bases lining up with TRBD1. Looked up from germline, CDR1 is MNHEY and CDR2 is SVGAGI. The CDR3 covers 14 residues. The J segment lost 3 bases and the V segment lost 7 bases, leaving 9 bases of the junction unmatched.

The chain has TRBV4-1 and TRBJ1-6; 9 positions agree with TRBD1. The V gene end was trimmed by 4 bases and the J gene end by 4 bases; junction bases not matched to a gene: 5. Germline CDR1 MGHRA, CDR2 YSYEKL. This CDR3 has 16 residues. The CDR3 loop reads CASSPGQGSYNSPLHF. The CDR3 nucleotides are TGCGCCAGCAGCCCGGGACAGGGATCATATAATTCACCCCTCCACTTT.

The genes are TRBV28 and TRBJ2-1; tentative D call: TRBD2 (6 bases). The V and J ends lost 5 bases and 10 bases respectively, with 24 bases between them. The CDR3 runs to 16 residues. Per the germline V gene, CDR1 is MDHEN and CDR2 is SYDVKM. DNA for the CDR3: TGTGCCAGCAGTCCGTCGGGAGCGTGGGGGGTAGGAGAGCAGTTCTTC. This gives the protein CASSPSGAWGVGEQFF.

The CDR3 DNA reads as TGCAGTGCTAGTTACAGTTCAGGAGGGAACAATGAGCAGTTCTTC. Encoded protein: CSASYSSGGNNEQFF. V and J are TRBV20-1 and TRBJ2-1; D possibly corresponds to TRBD2 (6 bases). Germline assignment: CDR1 DFQATT and CDR2 SNEGSKA (reference sequence). This CDR3 comprises 15 residues. V lost 3 bases to trimming and J lost 5 bases, with 17 bases between them.

The genes are TRBV9 and TRBJ2-1, with TRBD2 identical over 8 bases. After removal of 1 base from V and 8 bases from J, the junction contained 11 bases not matched to a gene. From germline, CDR1 is SGDLS and CDR2 YYNGEE. The CDR3 sequence is 16 residues long. The CDR3 is CASSVMLAGGYDEQFF. In nucleotides, the CDR3 is TGTGCCAGCAGCGTAATGCTGGCGGGGGGTTACGATGAGCAGTTCTTC.

The rearrangement links TRBV6-5 to TRBJ2-5; D is perhaps TRBD1 (5 bases). The CDR3 loop spans 15 amino acids. The germline gives CDR1 MNHEY, CDR2 SVGAGI. Trimming stripped 0 bases from V and 2 bases from J, with 10 bases between. The DNA of the CDR3 is TGTGCCAGCAGTTACTCGAGGACATCTCAAGAGACCCAGTACTTC. Translating gives CASSYSRTSQETQYF.

There are a few counts of this clone. A read error may account for a junction end that differs from germline. The chain employs TRBV18 and TRBJ1-4; D remains ambiguous. Germline V gene data show CDR1 as KGHSH and CDR2 as LQKENI. This CDR3 region has 12 residues. The CDR3 region has the DNA TGTGCCAGCTCACCTGATTTCGGGGTTGTGCACTTT. Residues: CASSPDFGVVHF.

CDR3 coding DNA: TGTGCCAGCAGTTTTGCCAGGGTAGGTACTGAAGCTTTCTTT. Translating it yields CASSFARVGTEAFF. The rearrangement uses TRBV27 and TRBJ1-1, with a tentative D call TRBD1 (5 bases). Trimming stripped 3 bases from V and 5 bases from J, with 13 bases between. Germline CDR1 is MNHEY and CDR2 is SMNVEV (reference sequence). There are 14 residues in the CDR3.

This chain joins TRBV29-1 and TRBJ2-2; 10 bases agree with TRBD2. The CDR3 extends over 14 amino acids. In germline, CDR1 is SQVTM, CDR2 ANQGSEA. The J segment lost 5 bases and the V segment lost 5 bases, leaving 5 bases of the junction unmatched. CDR3 sequence reads: CSVKREGLTGELFF. The CDR3 DNA reads TGCAGCGTTAAGCGGGAGGGCCTGACCGGGGAGCTGTTTTTT.

The rearrangement joins TRBV6-2 or TRBV6-3 to TRBJ1-4; 7 bases agree with TRBD1. V was clipped by 5 bases and J by 8 bases; unmatched bases: 11. Looked up from germline, CDR1 is MNHEY and CDR2 is SVGEGT. The CDR3 covers 15 residues. The CDR3 sequence: CASSPIGQVGEKLFF. In DNA, the CDR3 is TGTGCCAGCAGTCCAATAGGACAGGTGGGGGAAAAACTGTTTTTT.

V gene TRBV2 combines with J gene TRBJ2-7; TRBD1 agrees at 8 bases. Germline V lookup: CDR1 SNHLY, CDR2 FYNNEI. V lost 6 bases and J lost 1; bases outside the gene matches: 2. The CDR3 spans 13 residues. CDR3 nucleotide sequence: TGTGCCAGCAGGAGGGACAGGTCCTACGAGCAGTACTTC. Translation gives CASRRDRSYEQYF.

This rearrangement joins TRBV7-6 to TRBJ2-7, with 9 positions matching TRBD1. CDR3 length equals 15 residues. Germline values: CDR1 SGHVS, CDR2 FNYEAQ. V was clipped by 3 bases and J by 3 bases; unmatched bases: 6. The CDR3 DNA follows: TGTGCCAGCAGCTTGGCCGGACAGGGGAACTACGAGCAGTACTTC. Its protein product is CASSLAGQGNYEQYF.

The rearrangement uses TRBV24-1 and TRBJ1-1, with D possibly matching TRBD1 (6 bases). Trimming shortened V by 9 bases and J by 4 bases, and 17 bases separated the two germline ends. CDR1 is KGHDR and CDR2 is SFDVKD in the germline V gene. The CDR3 is made up of 14 amino acids. The CDR3 here is CATAEGGEGTEAFF. CDR3 coding DNA: TGTGCCACCGCCGAGGGGGGGGAGGGCACTGAAGCTTTCTTT.

This CDR3 is CAWGQGYGYTF. The DNA for the CDR3 is TGTGCCTGGGGACAGGGTTATGGCTACACCTTC. This chain uses TRBV30 with TRBJ1-2; 8 positions agree with TRBD1. J was trimmed by 5 bases and V by 5 bases; bases with no gene match: 1. CDR1 is GTSNPN and CDR2 is SVGIG in the germline V gene (reference sequence). The CDR3 loop spans 11 amino acids.

V is TRBV18 and J is TRBJ1-6, with a tentative D call TRBD1 (5 bases). The CDR3 is made up of 13 amino acids. Deletions cut 2 bases from V and 13 bases from J, with 12 bases between. Germline CDR1 KGHSH, CDR2 LQKENI. CDR3 nucleotide sequence: TGTGCCAGCTCACCAGTTCAGGGCCCCCCCCTCCACTTT. It yields the protein CASSPVQGPPLHF.

This chain uses TRBV27 with TRBJ1-1; 9 positions match TRBD1. Germline CDR1 reads MNHEY; CDR2 reads SMNVEV (reference sequence). V dropped 6 bases and J dropped 7; count of bases not matched to a gene: 9. The CDR3 has 14 residues. The CDR3, as DNA: TGTGCCAGCAGCAGAACAGGGGGCTCTAATGAAGCTTTCTTT. This codes for CASSRTGGSNEAFF.

The J gene is TRBJ2-5, the V gene TRBV15, with D possibly TRBD2 on 6 matching bases. The germline V and J ends were trimmed by 0 bases and 4 bases, with 12 bases remaining between them. Germline loops: CDR1 LNHNV, CDR2 YYDKDF (reference sequence). The CDR3 has 15 amino acids. The CDR3 sequence: CATSRDQGLGETQYF. Here the CDR3 DNA reads TGTGCCACCAGCAGAGATCAGGGACTGGGAGAGACCCAGTACTTC. Combining the CDR3 with reference TRBV15 and TRBJ2-5 gives the whole variable domain DAMVIQNPRYQVTQFGKPVTLSCSQTLNHNVMYWYQQKSSQAPKLLFHYYDKDFNNEADTPDNFQSRRPNTSFCFLDIRSPGLGDTAMYLCATSRDQGLGETQYFGPGTRLLVL.

The genes are TRBV5-5 and TRBJ2-7; no definite D call. Trimming shortened V by 2 bases and J by 6 bases, and 15 bases separated the two germline ends. The CDR3 contains 14 residues. Germline-derived CDR1 and CDR2 are SGHKS and YYEKEE (reference sequence). The CDR3 is CASSFGTTPTEQYF. The CDR3, as DNA: TGTGCCAGCAGCTTTGGTACGACACCGACCGAGCAGTACTTC. Complete variable domain (other parts from reference TRBV5-5 and TRBJ2-7): DAGVTQSPTHLIKTRGQQVTLRCSPISGHKSVSWYQQVLGQGPQFIFQYYEKEERGRGNFPDRFSARQFPNYSSELNVNALLLGDSALYLCASSFGTTPTEQYFGPGTRLTVT.

V is TRBV2 and J is TRBJ2-3; D not certain. The length of the CDR3 is 14 residues. Germline lookup yields CDR1 SNHLY and CDR2 FYNNEI. The V gene lost 7 bases and the J gene lost 2 bases, with 13 bases spanning the gap. For the CDR3, the DNA is TGTGCCAGCACGTCCACCACTCTCACAGATACGCAGTATTTT. Its protein product is CASTSTTLTDTQYF.

The chain links TRBV5-8 to TRBJ1-2; no definite D call. V shed 2 bases and J shed 8 bases, with 13 bases lying between them. The CDR3 covers 13 residues. Germline lookup yields CDR1 SGHTS and CDR2 YDEGEE. CDR3 amino acids: CASSLRLLYGYTF. Here the CDR3 DNA reads TGTGCCAGCAGCTTACGACTTCTATACGGCTACACCTTC. Looking up the rest from reference TRBV5-8 and TRBJ1-2 gives the full variable domain: EAGVTQSPTHLIKTRGQQATLRCSPISGHTSVYWYQQALGLGLQFLLWYDEGEERNRGNFPPRFSGRQFPNYSSELNVNALELEDSALYLCASSLRLLYGYTFGSGTRLTVV.

The V gene is TRBV21-1, the J gene TRBJ2-7; the table calls TRBD1, which could not be checked here. TRBV21-1 is flagged as a pseudogene. The CDR3 covers 14 residues. The CDR3 DNA follows: TGTGCCAGCAGCATAAACAGCTCAGCCTACGAGCAGTACTTC. Amino acid sequence: CASSINSSAYEQYF.

V and J are TRBV6-5 and TRBJ2-7; D might be TRBD1 (8 bases). V was pared by 8 bases and J by 1 base, with 15 bases between. Germline V lookup: CDR1 MNHEY, CDR2 SVGAGI. The CDR3 runs to 14 residues. The CDR3 reads CASGGDRRSYEQYF. The CDR3 bases are TGTGCCAGCGGGGGGGACAGGCGTTCCTACGAGCAGTACTTC.